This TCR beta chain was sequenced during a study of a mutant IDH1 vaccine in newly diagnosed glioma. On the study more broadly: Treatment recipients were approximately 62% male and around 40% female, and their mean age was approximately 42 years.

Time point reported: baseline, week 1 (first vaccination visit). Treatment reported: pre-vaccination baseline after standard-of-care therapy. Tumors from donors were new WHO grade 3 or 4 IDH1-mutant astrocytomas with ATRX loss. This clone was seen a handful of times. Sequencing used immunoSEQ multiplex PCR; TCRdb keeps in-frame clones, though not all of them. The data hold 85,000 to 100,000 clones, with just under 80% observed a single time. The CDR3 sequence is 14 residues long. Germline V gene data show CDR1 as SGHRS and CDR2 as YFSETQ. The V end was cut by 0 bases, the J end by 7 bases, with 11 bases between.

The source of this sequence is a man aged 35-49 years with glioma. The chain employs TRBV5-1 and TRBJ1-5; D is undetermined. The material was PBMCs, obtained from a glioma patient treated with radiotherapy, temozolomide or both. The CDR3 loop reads CASSLGVGGQPQHF. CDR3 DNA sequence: TGCGCCAGCAGCTTGGGGGTGGGAGGGCAGCCCCAGCATTTT.